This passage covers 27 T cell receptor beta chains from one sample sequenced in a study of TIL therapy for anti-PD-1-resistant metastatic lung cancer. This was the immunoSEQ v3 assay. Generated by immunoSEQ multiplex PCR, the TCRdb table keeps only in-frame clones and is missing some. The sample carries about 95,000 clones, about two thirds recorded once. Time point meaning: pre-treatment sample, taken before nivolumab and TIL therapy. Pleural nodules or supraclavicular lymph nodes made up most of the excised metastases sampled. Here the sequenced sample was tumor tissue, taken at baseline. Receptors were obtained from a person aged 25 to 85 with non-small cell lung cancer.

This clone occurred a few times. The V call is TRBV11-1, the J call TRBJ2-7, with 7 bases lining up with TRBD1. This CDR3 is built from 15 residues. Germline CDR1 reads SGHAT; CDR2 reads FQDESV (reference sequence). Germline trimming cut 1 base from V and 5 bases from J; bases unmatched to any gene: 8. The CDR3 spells CASSLGSDRVHEQYF. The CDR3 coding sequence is TGTGCCAGCAGCTTAGGTTCCGACAGGGTTCACGAGCAGTACTTC.

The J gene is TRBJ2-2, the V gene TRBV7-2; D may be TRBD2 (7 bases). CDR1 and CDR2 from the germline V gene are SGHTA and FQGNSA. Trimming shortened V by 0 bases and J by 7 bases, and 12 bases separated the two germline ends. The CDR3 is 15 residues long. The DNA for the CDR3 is TGTGCCAGCAGCTTAGCGGGGGGGCTCGGCGGGGAGCTGTTTTTT. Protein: CASSLAGGLGGELFF.

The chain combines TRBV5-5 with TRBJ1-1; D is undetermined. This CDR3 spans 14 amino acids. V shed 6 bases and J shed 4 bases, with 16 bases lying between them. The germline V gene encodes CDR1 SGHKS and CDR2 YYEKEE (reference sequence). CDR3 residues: CASKSEGQSTEAFF. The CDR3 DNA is TGTGCCAGCAAGAGTGAGGGTCAAAGCACTGAAGCTTTCTTT. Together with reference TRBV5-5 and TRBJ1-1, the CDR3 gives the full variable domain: DAGVTQSPTHLIKTRGQQVTLRCSPISGHKSVSWYQQVLGQGPQFIFQYYEKEERGRGNFPDRFSARQFPNYSSELNVNALLLGDSALYLCASKSEGQSTEAFFGQGTRLTVV.

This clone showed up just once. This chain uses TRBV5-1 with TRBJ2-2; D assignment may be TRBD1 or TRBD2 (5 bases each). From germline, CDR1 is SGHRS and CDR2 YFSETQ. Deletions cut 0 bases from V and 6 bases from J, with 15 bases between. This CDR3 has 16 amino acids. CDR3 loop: CASSLEGRPGAGELFF. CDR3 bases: TGCGCCAGCAGCTTGGAGGGACGTCCGGGCGCCGGGGAGCTGTTTTTT.

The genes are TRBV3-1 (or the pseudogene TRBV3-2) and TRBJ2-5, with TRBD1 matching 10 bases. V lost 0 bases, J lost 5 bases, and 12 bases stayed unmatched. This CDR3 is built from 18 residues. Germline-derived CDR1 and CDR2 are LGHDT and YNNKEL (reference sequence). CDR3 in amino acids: CASSQDMGWDRGGETQYF. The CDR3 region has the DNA TGTGCCAGCAGCCAAGATATGGGATGGGACAGGGGAGGGGAGACCCAGTACTTC.

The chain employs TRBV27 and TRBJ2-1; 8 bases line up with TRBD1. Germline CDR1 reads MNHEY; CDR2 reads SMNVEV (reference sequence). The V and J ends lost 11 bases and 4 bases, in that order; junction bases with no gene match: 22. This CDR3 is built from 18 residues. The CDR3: CASQDRVGSGERYNEQFF. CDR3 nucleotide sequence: TGTGCCTCCCAGGACAGGGTTGGGTCGGGAGAACGGTACAATGAGCAGTTCTTC.

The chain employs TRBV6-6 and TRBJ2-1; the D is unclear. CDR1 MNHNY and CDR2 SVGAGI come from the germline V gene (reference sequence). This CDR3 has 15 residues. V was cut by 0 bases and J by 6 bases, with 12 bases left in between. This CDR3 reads CASSYSITISNEQFF. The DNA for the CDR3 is TGTGCCAGCAGTTACTCGATAACTATTAGCAATGAGCAGTTCTTC.

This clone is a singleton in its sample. CDR3 sequence: CSVGETQYF. The CDR3 DNA reads TGCAGCGTTGGAGAGACCCAGTACTTC. The chain recombines TRBV29-1 with TRBJ2-5; no reliable D call. This CDR3 contains 9 residues. In germline, CDR1 is SQVTM, CDR2 ANQGSEA. V was pared by 4 bases and J by 4 bases, with 1 base between.

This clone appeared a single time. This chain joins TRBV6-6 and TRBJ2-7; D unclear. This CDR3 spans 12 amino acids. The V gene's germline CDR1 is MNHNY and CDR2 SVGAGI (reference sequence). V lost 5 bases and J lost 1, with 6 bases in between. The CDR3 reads CASSPASYEQYF. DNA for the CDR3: TGTGCCAGCAGTCCGGCTTCCTACGAGCAGTACTTC.

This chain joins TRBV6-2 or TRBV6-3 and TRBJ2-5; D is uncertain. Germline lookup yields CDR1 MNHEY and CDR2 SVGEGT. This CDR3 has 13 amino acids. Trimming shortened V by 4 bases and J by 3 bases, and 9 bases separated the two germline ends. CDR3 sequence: CASSFSLKETQYF. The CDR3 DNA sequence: TGTGCCAGCAGTTTTTCGCTGAAAGAGACCCAGTACTTC.

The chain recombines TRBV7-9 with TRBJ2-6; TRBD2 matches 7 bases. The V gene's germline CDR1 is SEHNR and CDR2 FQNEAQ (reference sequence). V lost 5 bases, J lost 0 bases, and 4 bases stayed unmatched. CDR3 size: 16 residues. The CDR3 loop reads CASSRPGGSGANVLTF. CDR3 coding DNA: TGTGCCAGCAGCCGTCCGGGGGGCTCTGGGGCCAACGTCCTGACTTTC.

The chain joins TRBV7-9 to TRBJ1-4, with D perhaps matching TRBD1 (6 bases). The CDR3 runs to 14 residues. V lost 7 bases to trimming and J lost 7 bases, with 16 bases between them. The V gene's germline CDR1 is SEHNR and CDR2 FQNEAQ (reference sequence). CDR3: CASTIGGLGEKLFF. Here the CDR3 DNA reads TGTGCCAGCACCATCGGGGGGCTAGGTGAAAAACTGTTTTTT.

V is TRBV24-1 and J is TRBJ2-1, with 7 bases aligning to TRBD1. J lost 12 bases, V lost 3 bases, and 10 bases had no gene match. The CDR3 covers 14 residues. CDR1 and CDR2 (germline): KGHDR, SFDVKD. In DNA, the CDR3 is TGTGCCACCAGTGATCCTCCACAGGGGCCCGGGCAGTTCTTC. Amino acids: CATSDPPQGPGQFF.

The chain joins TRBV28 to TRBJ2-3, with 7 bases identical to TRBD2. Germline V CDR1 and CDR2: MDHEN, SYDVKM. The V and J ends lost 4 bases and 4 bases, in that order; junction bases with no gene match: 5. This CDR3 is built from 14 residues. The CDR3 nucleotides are TGTGCCAGCAGTTCAACCGGACTAGCAGATACGCAGTATTTT. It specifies CASSSTGLADTQYF. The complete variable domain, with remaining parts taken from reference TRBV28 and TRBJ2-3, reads DVKVTQSSRYLVKRTGEKVFLECVQDMDHENMFWYRQDPGLGLRLIYFSYDVKMKEKGDIPEGYSVSREKKERFSLILESASTNQTSMYLCASSSTGLADTQYFGPGTRLTVL.

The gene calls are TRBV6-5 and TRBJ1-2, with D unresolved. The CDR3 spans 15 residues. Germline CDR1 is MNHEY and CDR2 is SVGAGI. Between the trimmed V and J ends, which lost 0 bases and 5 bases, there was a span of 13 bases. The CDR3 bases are TGTGCCAGCAGTTACTCAGTCGGTCGAATATATGGCTACACCTTC. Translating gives CASSYSVGRIYGYTF.

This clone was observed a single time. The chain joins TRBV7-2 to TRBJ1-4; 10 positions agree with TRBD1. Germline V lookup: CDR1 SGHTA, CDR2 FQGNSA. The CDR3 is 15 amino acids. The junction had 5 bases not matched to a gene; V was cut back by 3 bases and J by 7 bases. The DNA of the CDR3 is TGTGCCAGCAGCTTCCCCGGGACAGGGGTTGAAAAACTGTTTTTT. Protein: CASSFPGTGVEKLFF.

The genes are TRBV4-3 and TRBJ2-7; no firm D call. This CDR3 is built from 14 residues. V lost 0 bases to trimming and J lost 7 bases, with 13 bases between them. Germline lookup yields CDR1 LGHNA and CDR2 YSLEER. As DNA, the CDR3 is TGCGCCAGCAGCCAAGAGGTGGACGTGCGGGAGCAGTACTTC. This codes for CASSQEVDVREQYF.

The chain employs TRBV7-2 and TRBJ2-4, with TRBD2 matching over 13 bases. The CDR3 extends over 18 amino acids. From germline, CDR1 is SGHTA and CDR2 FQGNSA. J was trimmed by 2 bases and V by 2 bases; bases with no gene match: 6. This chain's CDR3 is CASSLLGTSGASKNIQYF. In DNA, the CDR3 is TGTGCCAGCAGCTTACTTGGGACTAGCGGGGCCTCCAAAAACATTCAGTACTTC. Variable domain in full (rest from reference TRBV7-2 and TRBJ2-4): GAGVSQSPSNKVTEKGKDVELRCDPISGHTALYWYRQSLGQGLEFLIYFQGNSAPDKSGLPSDRFSAERTGGSVSTLTIQRTQQEDSAVYLCASSLLGTSGASKNIQYFGAGTRLSVL.

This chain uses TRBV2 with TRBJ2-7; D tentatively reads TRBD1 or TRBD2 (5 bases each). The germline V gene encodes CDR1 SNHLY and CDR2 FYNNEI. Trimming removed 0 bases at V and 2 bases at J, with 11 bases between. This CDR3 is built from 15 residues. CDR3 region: CASSEASGPTYEQYF. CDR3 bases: TGTGCCAGCAGTGAAGCGTCGGGACCTACCTACGAGCAGTACTTC.

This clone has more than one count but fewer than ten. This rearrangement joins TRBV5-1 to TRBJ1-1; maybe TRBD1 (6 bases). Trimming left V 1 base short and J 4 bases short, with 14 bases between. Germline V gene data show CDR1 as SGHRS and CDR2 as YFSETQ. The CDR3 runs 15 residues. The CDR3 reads CASSLFPGAATEAFF. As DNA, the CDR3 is TGCGCCAGCAGCTTGTTCCCAGGGGCGGCCACTGAAGCTTTCTTT.

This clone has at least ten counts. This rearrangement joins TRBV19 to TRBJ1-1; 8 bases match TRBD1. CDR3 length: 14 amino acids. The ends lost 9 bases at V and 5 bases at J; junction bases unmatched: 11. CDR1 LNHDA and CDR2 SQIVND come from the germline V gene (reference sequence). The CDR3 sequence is CASHPRDRSTEAFF. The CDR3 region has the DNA TGTGCCAGCCACCCCCGGGACAGGAGTACTGAAGCTTTCTTT.

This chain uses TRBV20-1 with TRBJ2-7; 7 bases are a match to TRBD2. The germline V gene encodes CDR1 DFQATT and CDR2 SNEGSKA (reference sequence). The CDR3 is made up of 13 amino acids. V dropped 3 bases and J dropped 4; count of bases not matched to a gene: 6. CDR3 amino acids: CSASTGEGYEQYF. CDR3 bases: TGCAGTGCTAGTACGGGGGAGGGTTACGAGCAGTACTTC.

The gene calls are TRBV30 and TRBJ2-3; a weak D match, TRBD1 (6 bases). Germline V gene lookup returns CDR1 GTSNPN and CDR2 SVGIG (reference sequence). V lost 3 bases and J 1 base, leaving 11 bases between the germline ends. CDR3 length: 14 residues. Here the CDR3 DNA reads TGTGCCTGGAGGAAGCGACAGGGCACAGATACGCAGTATTTT. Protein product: CAWRKRQGTDTQYF. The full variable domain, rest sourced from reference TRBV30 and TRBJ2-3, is SQTIHQWPATLVQPVGSPLSLECTVEGTSNPNLYWYRQAAGRGLQLLFYSVGIGQISSEVPQNLSASRPQDRQFILSSKKLLLSDSGFYLCAWRKRQGTDTQYFGPGTRLTVL.

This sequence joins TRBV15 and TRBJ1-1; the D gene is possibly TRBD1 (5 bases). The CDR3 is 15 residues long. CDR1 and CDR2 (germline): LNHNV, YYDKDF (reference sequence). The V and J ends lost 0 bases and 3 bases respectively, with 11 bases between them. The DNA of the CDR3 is TGTGCCACCAGCAGAGATCGGGGGTGGGACACTGAAGCTTTCTTT. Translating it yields CATSRDRGWDTEAFF.

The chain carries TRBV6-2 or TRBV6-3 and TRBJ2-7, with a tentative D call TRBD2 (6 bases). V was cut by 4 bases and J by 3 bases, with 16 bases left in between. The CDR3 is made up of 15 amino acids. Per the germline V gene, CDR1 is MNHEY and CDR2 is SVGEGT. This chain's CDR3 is CASSSHSGGIYEQYF. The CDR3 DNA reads TGTGCCAGCAGTTCTCATTCTGGGGGGATCTACGAGCAGTACTTC.

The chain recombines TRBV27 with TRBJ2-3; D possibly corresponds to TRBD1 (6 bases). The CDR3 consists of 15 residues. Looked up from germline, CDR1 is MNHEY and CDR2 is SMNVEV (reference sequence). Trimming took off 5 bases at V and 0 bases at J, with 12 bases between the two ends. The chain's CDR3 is CASSRQGFSTDTQYF. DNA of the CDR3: TGTGCCAGCAGTCGCCAGGGGTTTAGCACAGATACGCAGTATTTT.

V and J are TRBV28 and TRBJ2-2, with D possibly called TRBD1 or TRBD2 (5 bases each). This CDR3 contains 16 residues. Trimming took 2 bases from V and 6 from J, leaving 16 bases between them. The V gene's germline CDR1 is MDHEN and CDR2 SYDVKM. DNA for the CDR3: TGTGCCAGCAGTTTAGGGCTACTAGGGGCCCCCGGGGAGCTGTTTTTT. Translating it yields CASSLGLLGAPGELFF.